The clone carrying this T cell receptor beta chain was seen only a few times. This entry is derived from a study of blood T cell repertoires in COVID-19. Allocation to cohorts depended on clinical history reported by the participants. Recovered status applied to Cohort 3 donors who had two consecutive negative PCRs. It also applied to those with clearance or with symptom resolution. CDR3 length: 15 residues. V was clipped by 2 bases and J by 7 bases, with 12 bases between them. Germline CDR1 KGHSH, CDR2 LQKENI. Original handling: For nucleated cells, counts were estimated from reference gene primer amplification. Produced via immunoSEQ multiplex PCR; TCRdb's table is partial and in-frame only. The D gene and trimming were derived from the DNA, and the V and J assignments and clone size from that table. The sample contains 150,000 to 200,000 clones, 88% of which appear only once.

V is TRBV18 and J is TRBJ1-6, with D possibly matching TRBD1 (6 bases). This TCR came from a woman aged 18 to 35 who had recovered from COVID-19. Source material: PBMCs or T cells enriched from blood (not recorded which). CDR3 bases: TGTGCCAGCTCACCAGACACAGGGATGAATTCACCCCTCCACTTT. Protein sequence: CASSPDTGMNSPLHF. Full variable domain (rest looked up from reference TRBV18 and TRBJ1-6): NAGVMQNPRHLVRRRGQEARLRCSPMKGHSHVYWYRQLPEEGLKFMVYLQKENIIDESGMPKERFSAEFPKEGPSILRIQQVVRGDSAAYFCASSPDTGMNSPLHFGNGTRLTVT.